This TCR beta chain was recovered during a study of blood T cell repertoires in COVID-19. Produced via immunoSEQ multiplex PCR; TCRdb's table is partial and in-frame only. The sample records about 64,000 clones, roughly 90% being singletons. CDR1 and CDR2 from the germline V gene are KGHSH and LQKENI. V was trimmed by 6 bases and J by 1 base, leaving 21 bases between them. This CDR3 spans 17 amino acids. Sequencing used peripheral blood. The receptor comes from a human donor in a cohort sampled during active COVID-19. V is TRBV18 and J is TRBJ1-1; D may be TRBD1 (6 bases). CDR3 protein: CASSLRTVTSTNTEAFF. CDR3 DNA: TGTGCCAGCTCCCTCAGGACAGTCACTTCGACGAACACTGAAGCTTTCTTT.